A single sample is the source of the 25 T cell receptor beta chains below, sequenced in a study of blood T cell repertoires in COVID-19. Using immunoSEQ multiplex PCR, the repertoire was profiled, and TCRdb retains in-frame clones only, with some absent. The data hold some 170,000 clones, with approximately 85% observed a single time. The sequenced sample consisted of peripheral blood. The receptors derive from a woman aged 60 to 75 with acute or convalescent COVID-19.

In this sample, this clone turned up a few times. J is TRBJ1-2 and V is TRBV7-8; TRBD1 matches at 9 bases. The J segment lost 8 bases and the V segment lost 0 bases, leaving 7 bases of the junction unmatched. CDR3 length: 15 residues. Per germline, CDR1 SGHVS and CDR2 FQNEAQ. The CDR3 spells CASSLATGGSFGYTF. The DNA for the CDR3 is TGTGCCAGCAGCTTAGCCACAGGGGGCTCCTTCGGCTACACCTTC.

The chain links TRBV28 to TRBJ1-4; 7 bases are shared with TRBD1. Germline-derived CDR1 and CDR2 are MDHEN and SYDVKM. CDR3 length equals 15 residues. Unmatched junction bases numbered 9, after V lost 3 bases and J lost 8 bases. The CDR3 DNA is TGTGCCAGCAGTTTTGTGACAGGGATAGGAGAAAAACTGTTTTTT. Its translation is CASSFVTGIGEKLFF.

This clone was recorded only once. V and J are TRBV6-5 and TRBJ2-7; tentative D call: TRBD2 (5 bases). This CDR3 has 13 residues. Germline lookup yields CDR1 MNHEY and CDR2 SVGAGI. V lost 7 bases, J lost 2 bases, and 12 bases lay in between. CDR3 in amino acids: CASTISGAYEQYF. The CDR3, as DNA: TGTGCCAGCACCATATCCGGGGCCTACGAGCAGTACTTC.

The chain is built from TRBV7-8 and TRBJ2-7, with TRBD1 matching 8 bases. This CDR3 region has 15 residues. The germline V gene has CDR1 SGHVS and CDR2 FQNEAQ. V shed 4 bases, J shed 6 bases, and the junction held 11 bases outside the gene matches. DNA for the CDR3: TGTGCCAGCAGCTCCCAGGGGGCGCTCTATGGCGAGCAGTACTTC. Translating gives CASSSQGALYGEQYF.

The V gene is TRBV3-1 (or the pseudogene TRBV3-2), the J gene TRBJ2-1, with 7 bases lining up with TRBD1. CDR3 length: 16 amino acids. V was pared by 4 bases and J by 5 bases, with 11 bases of the junction left unmatched. CDR1 LGHDT and CDR2 YNNKEL come from the germline V gene (reference sequence). The CDR3 bases are TGTGCCAGCAGCCCCTGGGACAGATTGACTCACAATGAGCAGTTCTTC. It specifies CASSPWDRLTHNEQFF.

The chain links TRBV12-3 or TRBV12-4 to TRBJ2-1; 9 nucleotides agree with TRBD2. The CDR3 loop spans 12 amino acids. V shed 3 bases, J shed 15 bases, and the junction held 6 bases outside the gene matches. The CDR3 is CASSFVAGVLFF. CDR3 nucleotide sequence: TGTGCCAGCAGTTTCGTAGCGGGAGTTCTGTTCTTC.

The CDR3 loop reads CASSVQGAGEAFF. The CDR3 DNA follows: TGTGCCAGCAGCGTACAGGGGGCTGGGGAAGCTTTCTTT. This chain links TRBV9 with TRBJ1-1, with 8 bases identical to TRBD1. The CDR3 covers 13 residues. Germline trimming cut 1 base from V and 8 bases from J; bases unmatched to any gene: 4. Germline V gene lookup returns CDR1 SGDLS and CDR2 YYNGEE.

The V and J genes are TRBV6-5 and TRBJ2-7, with 7 bases matching TRBD2. The germline gives CDR1 MNHEY, CDR2 SVGAGI. V trimming: 6 bases; J trimming: 7 bases; junction bases outside the gene matches: 15. The CDR3 covers 15 residues. The chain's CDR3 is CASSQFLGGRGEQYF. CDR3 in DNA: TGTGCCAGCAGCCAGTTTCTGGGCGGGAGAGGGGAGCAGTACTTC.

This clone was counted a single time. A junction end diverges from the germline sequence, so it may reflect a read error. The J gene is TRBJ1-2, the V gene TRBV19, with 9 bases matching TRBD1. The CDR3 has 13 residues. Germline V gene data show CDR1 as LNHDA and CDR2 as SQIVND (reference sequence). The CDR3 DNA reads TGTGCCAGTACTATAGGGACAGGGTATGGCTACACCTTC. It encodes CASTIGTGYGYTF.

This rearrangement joins TRBV4-1 to TRBJ1-1; D is perhaps TRBD1 (6 bases). V shed 4 bases and J shed 0 bases, with 18 bases lying between them. This CDR3 spans 17 amino acids. In germline, CDR1 is MGHRA, CDR2 YSYEKL. CDR3 in amino acids: CASSPGRDTTMNTEAFF. The CDR3 nucleotides read TGCGCCAGCAGCCCCGGCCGGGACACCACCATGAACACTGAAGCTTTCTTT.

This sequence joins TRBV3-1 (or the pseudogene TRBV3-2) and TRBJ2-3, with a weak D call TRBD2 (5 bases). Germline-derived CDR1 and CDR2 are LGHDT and YNNKEL (reference sequence). V shed 1 base and J shed 0 bases, with 8 bases lying between them. This CDR3 is 15 amino acids long. CDR3 nucleotide sequence: TGTGCCAGCAGCCAAGGACTAATGAGCACAGATACGCAGTATTTT. Its protein product is CASSQGLMSTDTQYF.

The V and J genes are TRBV28 and TRBJ2-1; TRBD2 matches 9 bases. The CDR3 totals 14 residues. V dropped 7 bases and J dropped 7; count of bases not matched to a gene: 8. The germline CDR1 and CDR2 sequences are MDHEN and SYDVKM. The CDR3 nucleotides read TGTGCCAGCACAAGCGGGAGGCGCAGGAATGAGCAGTTCTTC. It codes for CASTSGRRRNEQFF.

The V gene is TRBV15, the J gene TRBJ2-4, with a weak D call TRBD2 (7 bases). This CDR3 has 12 residues. Germline CDR1 reads LNHNV; CDR2 reads YYDKDF (reference sequence). CDR3 DNA sequence: TGTGCACCGGGGGGCGGGAAAAACATTCAGTACTTC. It translates to CAPGGGKNIQYF.

The chain uses TRBV30 and TRBJ2-7; D may be TRBD1 (6 bases). V shed 3 bases and J shed 3 bases, with 12 bases lying between them. CDR3 length: 13 amino acids. CDR1 and CDR2 from the germline V gene are GTSNPN and SVGIG (reference sequence). CDR3 residues: CAWSKGQFYEQYF. CDR3 nucleotide sequence: TGTGCCTGGAGCAAAGGACAGTTCTACGAGCAGTACTTC.

This clone has a handful of counts. The V gene is TRBV6-5, the J gene TRBJ2-1; possibly TRBD1 for D (6 bases). CDR1 MNHEY and CDR2 SVGAGI come from the germline V gene. This CDR3 spans 13 amino acids. Trimming pared 6 bases from V and 10 bases from J, leaving 16 bases between. The CDR3 protein is CASRPTGPDEQFF. The CDR3 region has the DNA TGTGCCAGCAGGCCTACAGGGCCTGACGAGCAGTTCTTC.

The V gene is TRBV18, the J gene TRBJ1-1; D remains ambiguous. The CDR3 consists of 15 residues. Germline values: CDR1 KGHSH, CDR2 LQKENI. The V and J ends lost 3 bases and 4 bases respectively, with 15 bases between them. The CDR3 is CASSPTSGLGTEAFF. The DNA of the CDR3 is TGTGCCAGCTCACCTACCTCCGGGTTGGGCACTGAAGCTTTCTTT.

This chain joins TRBV7-9 and TRBJ1-2; 7 positions match TRBD1. V trimming: 3 bases; J trimming: 8 bases; junction bases outside the gene matches: 6. Germline lookup yields CDR1 SEHNR and CDR2 FQNEAQ (reference sequence). The CDR3 sequence is 13 residues long. The CDR3 nucleotides are TGTGCCAGCAGCTTGACAGGGCCTGACGGCTACACCTTC. Amino acid sequence: CASSLTGPDGYTF. Looking up the rest from reference TRBV7-9 and TRBJ1-2 gives the full variable domain: DTGVSQNPRHKITKRGQNVTFRCDPISEHNRLYWYRQTLGQGPEFLTYFQNEAQLEKSRLLSDRFSAERPKGSFSTLEIQRTEQGDSAMYLCASSLTGPDGYTFGSGTRLTVV.

The J gene is TRBJ2-1, the V gene TRBV19; the D is unclear. Germline assignment: CDR1 LNHDA and CDR2 SQIVND (reference sequence). V lost 4 bases to trimming and J lost 8 bases, with 12 bases between them. CDR3 length equals 13 residues. Here the CDR3 reads CASSTASYDEQFF. The CDR3 bases are TGTGCCAGTAGTACCGCTAGTTACGATGAGCAGTTCTTC.

V gene TRBV4-1 combines with J gene TRBJ1-2; 9 bases match TRBD1. V lost 6 bases to trimming and J lost 6 bases; unmatched junction nucleotides: 5. CDR3 length: 13 residues. Germline-derived CDR1 and CDR2 are MGHRA and YSYEKL. In nucleotides, the CDR3 is TGCGCCAGCAGTCGTGACAGGGGGGATGGCTACACCTTC. Amino acids: CASSRDRGDGYTF.

The genes are TRBV6-5 and TRBJ2-5; the match to TRBD1 covers 11 bases. Germline CDR1 is MNHEY and CDR2 is SVGAGI. The CDR3 is 14 amino acids. The J segment lost 3 bases and the V segment lost 6 bases, leaving 3 bases of the junction unmatched. CDR3 DNA sequence: TGTGCCAGCAGCGGACAGGGGGCAAAAGAGACCCAGTACTTC. Translation gives CASSGQGAKETQYF.

The chain is built from TRBV2 and TRBJ1-4; perhaps TRBD1 as D (6 bases). The germline gives CDR1 SNHLY, CDR2 FYNNEI. CDR3 size: 13 residues. Trimming shortened V by 9 bases and J by 5 bases, and 13 bases separated the two germline ends. This CDR3 reads CASAQGYNEKLFF. The CDR3 region has the DNA TGTGCCAGTGCCCAGGGGTACAATGAAAAACTGTTTTTT.

V and J are TRBV9 and TRBJ2-5, with 7 bases matching TRBD2. J was trimmed by 4 bases and V by 3 bases; bases with no gene match: 9. This CDR3 contains 15 residues. Looked up from germline, CDR1 is SGDLS and CDR2 is YYNGEE. CDR3 nucleotides: TGTGCCAGCAGCGAGGGAGGGTTCTCGGGAGAGACCCAGTACTTC. Translating gives CASSEGGFSGETQYF.

V gene TRBV7-8 combines with J gene TRBJ2-4; 7 bases map to TRBD2. This CDR3 spans 17 amino acids. Germline lookup yields CDR1 SGHVS and CDR2 FQNEAQ. J was trimmed by 3 bases and V by 4 bases; bases with no gene match: 12. The CDR3 region is CASSSLTSRVGKNIQYF. CDR3 DNA: TGTGCCAGCAGCTCCCTGACTAGCCGAGTGGGCAAAAACATTCAGTACTTC.

The rearrangement joins TRBV7-6 to TRBJ1-3; 9 bases fit TRBD1. The trim removed 5 bases at V and 0 bases at J, leaving 5 bases unmatched. This CDR3 has 16 amino acids. Germline V gene sequence: CDR1 SGHVS, CDR2 FNYEAQ. DNA for the CDR3: TGTGCCAGCAGCCAAGGACAGGGGAGCTCTGGAAACACCATATATTTT. Translated, it gives CASSQGQGSSGNTIYF.

The J gene is TRBJ1-6, the V gene TRBV15; D unresolved. CDR3 length: 14 amino acids. In germline, CDR1 is LNHNV, CDR2 YYDKDF (reference sequence). V was trimmed by 3 bases and J by 1 base, leaving 4 bases between them. The CDR3 sequence: CATSSRSYNSPLHF. Here the CDR3 DNA reads TGTGCCACCAGCAGTAGATCCTATAATTCACCCCTCCACTTT.